These T cell receptor beta chains were read from a single sample in a study of cytomegalovirus exposure and HLA in healthy donors. Assay used: immunoSEQ multiplex PCR; TCRdb lists only in-frame clones, some missing. The sample carries just over 150,000 clones, approximately 80% recorded once. Sequenced input: PBMCs. The origin of the receptors is a man between 45 and 60 years old in good health and CMV-seropositive. Each CDR3 is given with its conserved first and last residue.

>TRBV9
CASSVGRARTDTQYF
>TRBV1
CTSSQEVGEGQGATYEQYF
>TRBV6-4
CASSDDGHVKVGPQHF
>TRBV6-1
CASSGVQGAQTEAFF
>TRBV2
CASSDWAPNTEAFF
>TRBV29-1
CSVDRPDRGGHEQYF
>TRBV10-1
CASSEPGTTGELFF
>TRBV2
CASTREGADEQFF
>TRBV12-5
CASGLTGATYNEQFF
>TRBV15
CATSRGPTSGKYEQYF
>TRBV4-1
CASSPTTGYTDTQYF
>TRBV19
CASSIGRGLGETQYF
>TRBV5-4
CASSRIDRGNSPLHF
>TRBV5-4
CASSSPGASGVTGELFF
>TRBV11-1
CASSQGLGKRVKNIQYF
>TRBV11-2
CASSLDRGGRPIYNEQFF
>TRBV19
CASSIGPQKIF
>TRBV28
CASSLDRGQGGNQPQHF
>TRBV5-6
CASSLGGDTQYF
>TRBV7-8
CASSATGGGTEAFF
>TRBV19
CASSISGTGDRGYTF
>TRBV7-6
CASSLGTGGTYGYTF
>TRBV7-6
CASSFLQGAGTQYF
>TRBV5-4
CASSPEVVAGVVGELFF
>TRBV11-2
CASSFRPGLLQETQYF
>TRBV5-1
CASSSQGAGVYNEQFF
>TRBV6-5
CASSYRTSGTDTQYF
>TRBV7-3
CASSLSGNTEAFF
>TRBV19
CASSTPSGGITDTQYF
>TRBV7-9
CASSFLTGASTDTQYF
>TRBV10-2
CASSHPYRETETQYF
>TRBV19
CASSSSGGTDTQYF